These T cell receptor beta chains were read from a single sample in a study of T cell repertoires in cytomegalovirus infection. The antigens for these receptors are not known. TCRdb re-called the reads with MiXCR, one entry per CDR3 protein. This sample has approximately 300,000 distinct CDR3 sequences, with almost 30% found just once. The input for sequencing was cultured PBMCs, taken from culture after CMV antigen stimulation. The receptors originated from a human donor in good health (CMV status not recorded). Some clones in this sample may be carry-over from other donors' samples. CDR3s leave out the opening cysteine and the closing phenylalanine or tryptophan.

TRBV7-9	ASSLVWAAGNTIY
TRBV12-3/TRBV12-4	ASTPLGGTEAF
TRBV5-4	ASISWPPTESGANVLT
TRBV6-6	ASSAPGRDQYYEQY
TRBV27	ASSLVSGGYEETQY
TRBV7-2	ASSLARDGNSPLH
TRBV27	ASSWGTGANYGYT
TRBV12-3/TRBV12-4	ASSSTHGQGNGDNSPLH
TRBV3-1	ASSQDQKAGDAGELF
TRBV5-5	ASSLDGVNNEQF
TRBV7-2	ASSLGPPATEAF
TRBV6-1	ASSRGQGSSGNQPQH
TRBV7-4	ASSFWGKETQY
TRBV18	ASSPMRTDGYT
TRBV7-4	ASSLDGLEAETQY
TRBV6-1	ASSEVLAGGEEQY
TRBV6-6	ASSYSILGPNTEAF
TRBV12-3/TRBV12-4	ASSSPFPVGQNTGELF
TRBV10-3	AIRAQGQTNTEAF
TRBV2	ASSMGTTQETQY
TRBV7-2	ASSYGTSQGTQY
TRBV27	ASTTSGPTGVLT
TRBV15	ATQTGGTDYSDTQY
TRBV27	ASSPRLAGGPDTQY
TRBV7-2	ASSPTSGSPGELF
TRBV11-2	ASSLDGAGLGDEQF
TRBV6-6	ASTQAGDSYEQY
TRBV27	ASSLEPGYYEQY
TRBV6-2/TRBV6-3	ASSYGGLRVLSTEAF
TRBV7-2	ASSLAQVRGLGFA
TRBV7-2	ASSRGGGPNTQY
TRBV6-2/TRBV6-3	ASTAGPYTEAF
TRBV4-2	ASSQGRFGQGGEKLF
TRBV3-1	ASSQRGSTDTQY
TRBV18	ASSPDQRGPTDTQY
TRBV20-1	SARLAGASNEQF
TRBV10-3	AISESRSYEQY
TRBV28	ASSSGTSGNEQF
TRBV15	ATSRDSRTDDFSGNTIY
TRBV19	ASSPGNRGTDTQY
TRBV2	ASSEQGRDNQPQH
TRBV27	ASNPDNRGRMGGYT
TRBV29-1	SVDRPGQRLNEQF
TRBV7-8	ASSLVRQGNSPLH
TRBV27	ASSLLGTGRDEKLF
TRBV20-1	SARVGGSSYNSPLH
TRBV18	ASSPRQDEKLF